This T cell receptor (beta chain) was profiled in a study of identical twins. Comments on this clonotype: Its cognate antigen is unknown.

Overall study findings and caveats: One should note that invariant MAIT and iNKT cells could partly confound zero-insertion analyses.

TCRdb reprocessed the 5' RACE reads with MiXCR, giving one entry per CDR3 protein. This table holds under 900,000 distinct CDR3 sequences, more than 9% found once. The CDR3 extends over 19 amino acids. V lost 6 bases, J lost 0 bases, and 14 bases stayed unmatched. These data are also associated with another study on yellow fever vaccine responses in identical twins.

This chain uses TRBV12-3 or TRBV12-4 with TRBJ2-3; 11 bases are shared with TRBD2. The clonotype originates from a woman younger than 35 in good health. The specimen was PBMCs. DNA for the CDR3: TGTGCCAGCAGCCCGAGGGGGGCTAGCGGGGGGACTAGCACAGATACGCAGTATTTT. Its protein product is CASSPRGASGGTSTDTQYF.